The 19 T cell receptor beta chains below were found in one sample sequenced in a study of cytomegalovirus exposure and HLA in healthy donors. The PCR employed 60 Vbeta primers together with 13 Jbeta primers. Using immunoSEQ multiplex PCR, the repertoire was profiled, and TCRdb retains in-frame clones only, with some absent. The sample includes around 180,000 clones, around four fifths seen only once; the top ten take about 1.4%. What was sequenced was PBMCs. The receptors come from a woman in her twenties or thirties in good health and CMV-seropositive.

V usage is TRBV11-1 and J usage is TRBJ2-4, with D hard to call. Trimming stripped 0 bases from V and 4 bases from J, with 10 bases between. The CDR3 length is 15 residues. CDR1 and CDR2 (germline): SGHAT, FQDESV (reference sequence). CDR3 in amino acids: CASSLALSSKNIQYF. The CDR3 nucleotides read TGTGCCAGCAGCTTAGCGCTTTCCAGTAAAAACATTCAGTACTTC.

This clone came up a few times. The rearrangement links TRBV5-5 to TRBJ1-2, with D unclear. From germline, CDR1 is SGHKS and CDR2 YYEKEE (reference sequence). Trimming stripped 2 bases from V and 7 bases from J, with 15 bases between. This CDR3 contains 14 residues. Here the CDR3 reads CASSFEADPLGYTF. DNA for the CDR3: TGTGCCAGCAGCTTCGAGGCGGATCCCCTTGGCTACACCTTC.

This sequence joins TRBV4-3 and TRBJ2-1, with 11 positions matching TRBD2. Trimming cost V 4 bases and J 5 bases; bases outside gene matches: 10. Per germline, CDR1 LGHNA and CDR2 YSLEER. The length of the CDR3 is 17 residues. CDR3 bases: TGCGCCAGCAGCCCAGCCTTCGGGACTAGCGGAGACAATGAGCAGTTCTTC. Residues: CASSPAFGTSGDNEQFF.

In nucleotides, the CDR3 is TGTGCCAGCAGCTTCGGAACCGGGAGCTACGCCACCGGGGAGCTGTTTTTT. Translating it yields CASSFGTGSYATGELFF. The J gene is TRBJ2-2, the V gene TRBV5-6; D possibly corresponds to TRBD2 (6 bases). This CDR3 has 17 residues. V was cut by 2 bases and J by 4 bases, with 18 bases left in between. The germline V gene encodes CDR1 SGHDT and CDR2 YYEEEE.

The rearrangement uses TRBV2 and TRBJ2-7; TRBD1 matches 12 bases. Germline assignment: CDR1 SNHLY and CDR2 FYNNEI. The J segment lost 4 bases and the V segment lost 6 bases, leaving 7 bases of the junction unmatched. The CDR3 has 15 residues. As DNA, the CDR3 is TGTGCCAGCAGCGCCGGGACAGGGGGCTCATACGAGCAGTACTTC. Amino acids: CASSAGTGGSYEQYF.

This clone was seen a single time. The V gene is TRBV13, the J gene TRBJ2-4, with TRBD1 matching over 7 bases. The V segment lost 2 bases and the J segment 8 bases; nucleotides outside the gene matches: 12. The CDR3 extends over 16 amino acids. CDR1 is PRHDT and CDR2 is FYEKMQ in the germline V gene (reference sequence). CDR3 sequence (DNA): TGTGCCAGCAGCTTATCAGGGGGTAGGGTGGTAGACATTCAGTACTTC. This encodes CASSLSGGRVVDIQYF. The whole variable domain, filled in from reference TRBV13 and TRBJ2-4, reads AAGVIQSPRHLIKEKRETATLKCYPIPRHDTVYWYQQGPGQDPQFLISFYEKMQSDKGSIPDRFSAQQFSDYHSELNMSSLELGDSALYFCASSLSGGRVVDIQYFGAGTRLSVL.

This clone was counted between two and nine times. The rearrangement uses TRBV6-1 and TRBJ2-5, with D possibly matching TRBD1 (6 bases). The CDR3 length is 15 residues. Trimming pared 0 bases from V and 2 bases from J, leaving 10 bases between. Germline CDR1 is MNHNS and CDR2 is SASEGT. The CDR3 nucleotides are TGTGCCAGCAGTGAAGCGCAAGGGGGACAAGAGACCCAGTACTTC. Translation gives CASSEAQGGQETQYF.

The chain is built from TRBV2 and TRBJ2-7; D is undetermined. From germline, CDR1 is SNHLY and CDR2 FYNNEI. The length of the CDR3 is 14 residues. Deletions cut 7 bases from V and 3 bases from J, with 16 bases between. This CDR3 reads CASTEINPDYEQYF. The CDR3 DNA reads TGTGCCAGCACCGAAATTAACCCAGACTACGAGCAGTACTTC.

V and J are TRBV4-1 and TRBJ2-7, with 13 bases aligning to TRBD2. After removal of 3 bases from V and 5 bases from J, the junction contained 10 bases not matched to a gene. CDR3 size: 17 residues. The germline gives CDR1 MGHRA, CDR2 YSYEKL. CDR3 in amino acids: CASSHWGLAGTFDEQYF. Here the CDR3 DNA reads TGCGCCAGCAGCCACTGGGGACTAGCGGGAACCTTCGACGAGCAGTACTTC.

This clone was seen only once. In nucleotides, the CDR3 is TGTGCCAGCAGTTACCGAGGGGGGGATAATGAAAAACTGTTTTTT. The encoded protein is CASSYRGGDNEKLFF. The chain joins TRBV6-6 to TRBJ1-4; possibly TRBD1 for D (6 bases). V was clipped by 2 bases and J by 4 bases, with 11 bases between them. The CDR3 runs to 15 residues. Germline CDR1 and CDR2: MNHNY and SVGAGI (reference sequence).

This sequence joins TRBV5-1 and TRBJ2-7; 7 bases align to TRBD1. V shed 3 bases, J shed 0 bases, and the junction held 3 bases outside the gene matches. CDR3 length equals 14 residues. The germline CDR1 and CDR2 sequences are SGHRS and YFSETQ. The DNA of the CDR3 is TGCGCCAGCAGCTACCGGGACAGCTCCTACGAGCAGTACTTC. Its translation: CASSYRDSSYEQYF.

The J gene is TRBJ2-7, the V gene TRBV27; D is possibly TRBD2 (6 bases). V was clipped by 2 bases and J by 1 base, with 9 bases between them. The CDR3 extends over 14 amino acids. Germline V gene data show CDR1 as MNHEY and CDR2 as SMNVEV (reference sequence). CDR3 residues: CASSLPGASYEQYF. The DNA for the CDR3 is TGTGCCAGCAGTTTACCGGGAGCGTCCTACGAGCAGTACTTC.

The chain combines TRBV20-1 with TRBJ2-7; TRBD1 matches at 7 bases. CDR3 size: 11 residues. Germline assignment: CDR1 DFQATT and CDR2 SNEGSKA (reference sequence). V lost 4 bases, J lost 10 bases, and 7 bases stayed unmatched. CDR3 coding DNA: TGCAGTGCTACCCTCGACAGGGCCCAGTACTTC. It translates to CSATLDRAQYF.

The V and J genes are TRBV5-6 and TRBJ1-1; 8 bases are shared with TRBD1. Germline-derived CDR1 and CDR2 are SGHDT and YYEEEE. V was clipped by 1 base and J by 0 bases; unmatched bases: 5. The CDR3 has 16 amino acids. The CDR3 here is CASSLWTGLMNTEAFF. CDR3 in DNA: TGTGCCAGCAGCTTGTGGACAGGGCTTATGAACACTGAAGCTTTCTTT.

Ten or more counts support this clone. The rearrangement uses TRBV7-2 and TRBJ2-3; 7 nucleotides line up with TRBD2. V lost 0 bases and J lost 2; bases outside the gene matches: 5. CDR1 is SGHTA and CDR2 is FQGNSA in the germline V gene. The CDR3 has 16 amino acids. CDR3: CASSLAPGLYTDTQYF. For the CDR3, the DNA is TGTGCCAGCAGCTTAGCACCGGGACTATACACAGATACGCAGTATTTT.

The chain links TRBV28 to TRBJ2-7; 12 nucleotides line up with TRBD2. The CDR3 spans 15 residues. Trimming took 4 bases from V and 1 from J; bases not matched to a gene: 2. Germline CDR1 MDHEN, CDR2 SYDVKM. The CDR3 coding sequence is TGTGCCAGCAGTTACGGGACTAGCGGGTCCTACGAGCAGTACTTC. The encoded protein is CASSYGTSGSYEQYF.

The chain joins TRBV29-1 to TRBJ1-1; possible D gene TRBD1, 5 bases. This CDR3 region has 13 residues. Germline V lookup: CDR1 SQVTM, CDR2 ANQGSEA. Trimming pared 5 bases from V and 4 bases from J, leaving 14 bases between. The CDR3 DNA follows: TGCAGCGTTAAGACAGTCCAAGGCACTGAAGCTTTCTTT. This sequence encodes CSVKTVQGTEAFF.

This rearrangement joins TRBV28 to TRBJ2-5; D is possibly TRBD2 (5 bases). V dropped 2 bases and J dropped 5 bases, with 15 bases sitting between them. This CDR3 is built from 15 residues. Germline CDR1 is MDHEN and CDR2 is SYDVKM. The CDR3 sequence is CASSLRDTSRETQYF. CDR3 DNA sequence: TGTGCCAGCAGTTTACGGGATACCTCAAGGGAGACCCAGTACTTC.

This chain connects TRBV19 to TRBJ1-5; 8 positions match TRBD1. V shed 4 bases, J shed 7 bases, and the junction held 3 bases outside the gene matches. The CDR3 covers 13 residues. Per germline, CDR1 LNHDA and CDR2 SQIVND (reference sequence). The CDR3 spells CASSTDRGQPQHF. The CDR3 DNA reads as TGTGCCAGTAGTACCGACAGGGGCCAGCCCCAGCATTTT.